This TCR beta chain comes out of a study of cytomegalovirus exposure and HLA in healthy donors. Whole-study findings and limits: Looking again later, the authors saw that most CMV-associated TCR beta chains seemed HLA-restricted.

Details on this clone: The target antigen is unknown.

Germline CDR1 and CDR2: SNHLY and FYNNEI. Trimming removed 1 base at V and 4 bases at J, with 10 bases between. CDR3 length: 14 residues. The PCR was carried out with 60 Vbeta primers and 13 Jbeta primers. The method was immunoSEQ multiplex PCR; TCRdb's version includes in-frame clones alone and lacks a portion of them. The repertoire holds more than 150,000 clones, with approximately 81% as singletons. The rearrangement joins TRBV2 to TRBJ1-1, with D unresolved. Specimen: PBMCs. The sequence was obtained from a man aged 50 to 59 in good health and CMV-seronegative. CDR3 sequence: CASSEVGIGTEAFF. The CDR3 region has the DNA TGTGCCAGCAGTGAAGTCGGGATTGGCACTGAAGCTTTCTTT.